The source of this TCR beta chain is a study of blood T cell repertoires in COVID-19 (TCRdb year 2020). Turning to the overall study: Collaborator samples came from the United States, Italy and Spain and covered acute and convalescent phases of COVID-19. The prospective study material was composed of cDNA or gDNA derived from T cells, B-cell-depleted T cells, or PBMCs. Deeply sampled blood TCRbeta repertoires from subjects exposed to, actively infected with, or recovered from COVID-19 were included in the dataset. The repertoires were made available in a free public database intended to serve as a resource for research on the immune response to SARS-CoV-2. The samples were drawn from the first 160 participants of the ongoing ImmuneRACE study and from more than 1,000 subjects provided by 6 global collaborators. The sample metadata nearly always contained a de-identified subject ID, COVID-19 status, age in years and sex. HLA class I and class II types, where available, came from metadata supplied by the sample provider rather than from assay-based typing.

TCRbeta CDR3 regions were amplified from genomic DNA by means of the immunoSEQ Assay, a bias-controlled multiplex PCR. In the original analysis: Nucleated cell counts per sample were estimated from amplification of reference gene primers within the assay. Sequence reads were collapsed and filtered to measure the absolute abundance of every unique TCRbeta CDR3 rearrangement. For each sample, productive Simpson clonality was calculated as the square root of Simpson's diversity index over productive rearrangements. TCRdb stores this immuneACCESS table with in-frame sequences only. Part of the clones is absent; in the studies checked, under half of the shortfall reflects unresolved V genes, and no reason is known for the rest. The V and J calls and clone size are taken from that table; D and trimming were inferred from the DNA. In this sample the table shows some 270,000 clones, about 89% of which occur a single time. The ten most abundant clones make up around 0.84% of the sample.

The collaborating institutions used their own protocols to collect whole blood in K2EDTA tubes. For TCRbeta analysis, collaborator samples were shipped as frozen whole blood, as isolated PBMCs, or as DNA extracted from either sample type. V is cut back by 3 bases and J by 0 bases, with 9 bases in the junction unmatched. From the cysteine through the phenylalanine, the CDR3 covers 19 amino acids. The read is trimmed to its CDR3 DNA, 57 bases read in frame from base 1. CDR1 is given as KGHSH and CDR2 as LQKENI, both from the germline V gene. Worth noting for this clone: This clone's antigen is unknown. No base qualities exist here, and no much larger clone lies one base off it.

The investigation overall reported the following: The amount of clinical and demographic metadata varied by source and participant and was provided uncurated.

Here the chain combines TRBV18 and TRBJ2-6; a stretch of 9 junction bases matches TRBD1. The sample consisted of peripheral blood. This receptor was taken from a man younger than 45 with acute or convalescent COVID-19. The CDR3 is CASSPTRDRVFSGANVLTF. The nucleotide sequence is given as TGTGCCAGCTCACCCACGAGGGACAGGGTTTTCTCTGGGGCCAACGTCCTGACTTTC.